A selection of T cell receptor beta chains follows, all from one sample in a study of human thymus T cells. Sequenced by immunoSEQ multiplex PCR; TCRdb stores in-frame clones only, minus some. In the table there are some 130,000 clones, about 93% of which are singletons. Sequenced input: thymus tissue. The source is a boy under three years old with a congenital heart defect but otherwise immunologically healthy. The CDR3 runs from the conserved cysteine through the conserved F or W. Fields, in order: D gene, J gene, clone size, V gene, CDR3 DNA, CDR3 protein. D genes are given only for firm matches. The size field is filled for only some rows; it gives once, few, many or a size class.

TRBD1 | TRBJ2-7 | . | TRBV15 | TGTGCCACCAGCAGAGACCCGGACAGGGGGGACGAGCAGTACTTC | CATSRDPDRGDEQYF
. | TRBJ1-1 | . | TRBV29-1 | TGCAGCGTTCAGGTTAAAGGGGTCCTAAACACTGAAGCTTTCTTT | CSVQVKGVLNTEAFF
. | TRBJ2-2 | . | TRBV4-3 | TGCGCCAGCAGCCAAGATCTTGACGGAGGGCCCGGGGAGCTGTTTTTT | CASSQDLDGGPGELFF
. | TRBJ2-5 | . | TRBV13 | TGTGCCAGCAGCTCCCCTCGCCTCCAACGGACCCAGTACTTC | CASSSPRLQRTQYF
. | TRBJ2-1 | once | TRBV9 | TGTGCCAGCAGCGTCGAGCTGAGCTCCTACAATGAGCAGTTCTTC | CASSVELSSYNEQFF
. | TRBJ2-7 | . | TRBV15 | TGTGCCACCAGCAGTCAACCAGCGCGGGGCTACGAGCAGTACTTC | CATSSQPARGYEQYF
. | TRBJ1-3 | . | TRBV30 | TGTGCCTGGACCCCGGGACGGAAAGGAGACACCATATATTTT | CAWTPGRKGDTIYF
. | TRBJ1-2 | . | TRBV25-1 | TGTGCCAGCAGTGAGCCCCGGACTTCTGTCTATGGCTACACCTTC | CASSEPRTSVYGYTF
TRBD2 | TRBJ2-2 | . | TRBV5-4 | TGTGCCAGCAGCCTCGGGACTAGCGGGGAGAACACCGGGGAGCTGTTTTTT | CASSLGTSGENTGELFF
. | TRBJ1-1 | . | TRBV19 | TGTGCCAGTAGTCAAAAGTTAGGGGGTAACACTGAAGCTTTCTTT | CASSQKLGGNTEAFF
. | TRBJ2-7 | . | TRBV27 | TGTGCCAGCAGCTCCCGGGAGAGGGCGGTCTACGAGCAGTACTTC | CASSSRERAVYEQYF
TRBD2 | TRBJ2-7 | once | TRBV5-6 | TGTGCCAGCAGCTTGAGGTCTAGCGGGGGGTACGAGCAGTACTTC | CASSLRSSGGYEQYF
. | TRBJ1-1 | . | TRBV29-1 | TGCAGCGTTGAAGATGGTGGGGACACTGAAGCTTTCTTT | CSVEDGGDTEAFF
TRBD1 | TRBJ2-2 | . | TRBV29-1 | TGCAGCGTTGCTGGACAGGGAAGCACCGGGGAGCTGTTTTTT | CSVAGQGSTGELFF
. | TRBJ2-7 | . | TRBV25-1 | TGTGCCAGCAGTACCCCCAGACACAAGCAGTACTTC | CASSTPRHKQYF
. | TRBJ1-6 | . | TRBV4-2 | TGTGCCAGCAGCCAAGATCGAGGGCCTAATTCACCCCTCCACTTT | CASSQDRGPNSPLHF
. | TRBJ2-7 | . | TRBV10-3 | TGTGCCATCAGCTCAAGGGGTTCCTACGAGCAGTACTTC | CAISSRGSYEQYF
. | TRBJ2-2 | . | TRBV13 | TGTGCCAGCAGCTTGCGGATGATTCCGGGGGAGCTGTTTTTT | CASSLRMIPGELFF
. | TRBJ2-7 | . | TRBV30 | TGTGCCTGGAGTGTGGCACAGTCGGCTAGCTCCTACGAGCAGTACTTC | CAWSVAQSASSYEQYF
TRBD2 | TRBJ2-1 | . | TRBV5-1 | TGCGCCAGCAGCTTGAACGGGGGGGCCAGGCATGAGCAGTTCTTC | CASSLNGGARHEQFF
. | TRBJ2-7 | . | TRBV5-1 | TGCGCCAGCAGCTTCAGCCCCGGCCAGGGAGGAGACGAGCAGTACTTC | CASSFSPGQGGDEQYF
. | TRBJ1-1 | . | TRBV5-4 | TGTGCCAGCAGCAACTCGGGTAACAGGTTTCCCCTTGAAGCTTTCTTT | CASSNSGNRFPLEAFF
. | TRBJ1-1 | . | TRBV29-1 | TGCAGCGTTGAAGCCCACGCGGAAGCTTTCTTT | CSVEAHAEAFF
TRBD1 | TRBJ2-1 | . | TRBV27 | TGTGCCAGCAGTCTAACCGGGACAGCAATACCCGAGCAGTTCTTC | CASSLTGTAIPEQFF
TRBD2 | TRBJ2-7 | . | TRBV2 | TGTGCCAGCAGCGGGAGGGACCCCCAAAGGTACGAGCAGTACTTC | CASSGRDPQRYEQYF
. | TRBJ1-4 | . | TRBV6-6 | TGTGCCAGCAGTTCCCCAGTTTGGAATGAAAAACTGTTTTTT | CASSSPVWNEKLFF
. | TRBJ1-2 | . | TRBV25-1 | TGTGCCAGCAGGGGGCCAACGGGCCGAGGCTACACCTTC | CASRGPTGRGYTF
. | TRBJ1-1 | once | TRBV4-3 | TGCGCCAGCAGCCGCCACTTTAGGACAACCGGAGCTTTCTTT | CASSRHFRTTGAFF
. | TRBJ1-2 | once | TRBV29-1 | TGCAGCGTTGTTAGGGCTGACTATGGCTACACCTTC | CSVVRADYGYTF
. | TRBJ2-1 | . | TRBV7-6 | TGTGCCAGCAGCTTAGGCTTCAGGGGGGATGAGCAGTTCTTC | CASSLGFRGDEQFF
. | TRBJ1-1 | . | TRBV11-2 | TGTGCCAGCAGCTTAGTGGGATTGAACACTGAAGCTTTCTTT | CASSLVGLNTEAFF
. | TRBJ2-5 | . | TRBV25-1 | TGTGCCAGCAGTGAATATGATCAAGAGACCCAGTACTTC | CASSEYDQETQYF
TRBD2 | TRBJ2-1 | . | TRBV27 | TGTGCCAGCAGTTTATATGGGCGGGGGGGAGTCAATGAGCAGTTCTTC | CASSLYGRGGVNEQFF
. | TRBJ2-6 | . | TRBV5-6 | TGTGCCAGCAGCCGTAACAGGAACGGGGCCAACGTCCTGACTTTC | CASSRNRNGANVLTF
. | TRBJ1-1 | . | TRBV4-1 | TGCGCCAGCAGCCACCAAACCCCATTACAGGGTCGAAACACTGAAGCTTTCTTT | CASSHQTPLQGRNTEAFF